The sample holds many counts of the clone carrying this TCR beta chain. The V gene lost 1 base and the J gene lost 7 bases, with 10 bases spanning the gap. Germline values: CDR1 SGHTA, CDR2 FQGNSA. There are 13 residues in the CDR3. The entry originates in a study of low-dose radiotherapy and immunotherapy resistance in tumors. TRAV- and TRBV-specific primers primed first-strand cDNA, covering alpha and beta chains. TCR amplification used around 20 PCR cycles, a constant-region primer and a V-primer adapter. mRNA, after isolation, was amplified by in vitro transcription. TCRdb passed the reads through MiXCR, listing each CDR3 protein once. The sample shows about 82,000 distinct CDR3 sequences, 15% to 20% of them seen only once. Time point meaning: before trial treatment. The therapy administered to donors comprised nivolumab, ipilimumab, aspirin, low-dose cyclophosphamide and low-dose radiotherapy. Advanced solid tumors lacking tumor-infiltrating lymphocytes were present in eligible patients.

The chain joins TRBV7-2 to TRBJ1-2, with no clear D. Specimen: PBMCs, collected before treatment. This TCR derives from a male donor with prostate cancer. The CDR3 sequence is CASSLDRVFGYTF. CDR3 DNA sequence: TGTGCCAGCAGCTTAGACCGGGTTTTTGGCTACACCTTC.